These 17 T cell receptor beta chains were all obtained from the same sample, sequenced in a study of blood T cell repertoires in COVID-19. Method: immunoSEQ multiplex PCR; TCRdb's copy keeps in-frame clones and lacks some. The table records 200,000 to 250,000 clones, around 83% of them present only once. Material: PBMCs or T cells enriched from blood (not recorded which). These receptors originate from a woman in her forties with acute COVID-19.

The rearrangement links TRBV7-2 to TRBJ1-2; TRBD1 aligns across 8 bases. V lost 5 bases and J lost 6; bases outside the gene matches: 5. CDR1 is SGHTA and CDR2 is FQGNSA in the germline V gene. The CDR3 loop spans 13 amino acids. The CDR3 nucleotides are TGTGCCAGCAGCCCCCGGGACAGGAATGGCTACACCTTC. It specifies CASSPRDRNGYTF.

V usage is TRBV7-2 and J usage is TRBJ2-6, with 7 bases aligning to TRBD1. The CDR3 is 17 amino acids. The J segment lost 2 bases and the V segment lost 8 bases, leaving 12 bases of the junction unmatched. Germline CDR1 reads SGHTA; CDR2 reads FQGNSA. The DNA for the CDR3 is TGTGCCAGCTCCTCCGGGACAGCCCTAACTGGGGCCAACGTCCTGACTTTC. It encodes CASSSGTALTGANVLTF.

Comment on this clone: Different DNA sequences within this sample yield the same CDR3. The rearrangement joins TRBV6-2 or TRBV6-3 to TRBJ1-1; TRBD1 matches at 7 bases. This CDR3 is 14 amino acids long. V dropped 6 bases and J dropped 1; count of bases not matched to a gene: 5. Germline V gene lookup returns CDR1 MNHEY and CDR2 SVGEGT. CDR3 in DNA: TGTGCCAGCAGCCTAGGGGGCGGGAACACTGAAGCTTTCTTT. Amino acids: CASSLGGGNTEAFF.

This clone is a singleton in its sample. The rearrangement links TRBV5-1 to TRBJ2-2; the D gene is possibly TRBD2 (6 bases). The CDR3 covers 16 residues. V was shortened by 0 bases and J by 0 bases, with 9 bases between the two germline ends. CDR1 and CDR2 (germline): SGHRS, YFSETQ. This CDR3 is CASSLVEGPNTGELFF. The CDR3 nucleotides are TGCGCCAGCAGCTTGGTGGAGGGACCGAACACCGGGGAGCTGTTTTTT.

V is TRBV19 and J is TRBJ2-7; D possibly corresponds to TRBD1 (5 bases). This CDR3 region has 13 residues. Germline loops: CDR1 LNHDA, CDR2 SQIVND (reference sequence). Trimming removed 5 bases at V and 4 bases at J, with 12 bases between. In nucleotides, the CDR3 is TGTGCCAGTAGTGGACAACTTCCTTACGAGCAGTACTTC. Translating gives CASSGQLPYEQYF.

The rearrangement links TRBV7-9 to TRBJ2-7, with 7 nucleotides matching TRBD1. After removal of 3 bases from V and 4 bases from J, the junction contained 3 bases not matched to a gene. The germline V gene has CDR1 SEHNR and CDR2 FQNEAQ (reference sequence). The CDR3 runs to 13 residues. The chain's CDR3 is CASSLRGPYEQYF. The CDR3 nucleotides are TGTGCCAGCAGCTTGAGGGGGCCGTACGAGCAGTACTTC.

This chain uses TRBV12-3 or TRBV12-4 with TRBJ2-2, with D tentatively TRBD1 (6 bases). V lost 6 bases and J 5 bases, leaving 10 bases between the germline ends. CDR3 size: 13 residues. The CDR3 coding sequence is TGTGCCAGCAGCAACACAGGGACCGGGGAGCTGTTTTTT. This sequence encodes CASSNTGTGELFF.

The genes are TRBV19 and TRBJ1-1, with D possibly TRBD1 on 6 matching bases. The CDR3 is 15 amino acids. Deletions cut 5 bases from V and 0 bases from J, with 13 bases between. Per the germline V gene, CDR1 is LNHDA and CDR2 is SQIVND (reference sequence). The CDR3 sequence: CASSPTGQMNTEAFF. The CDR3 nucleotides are TGTGCCAGTAGTCCTACCGGACAGATGAACACTGAAGCTTTCTTT.

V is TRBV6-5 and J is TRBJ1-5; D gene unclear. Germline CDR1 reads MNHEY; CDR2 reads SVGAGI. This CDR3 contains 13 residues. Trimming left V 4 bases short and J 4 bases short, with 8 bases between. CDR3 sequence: CASSFQQNQPQHF. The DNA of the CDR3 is TGTGCCAGCAGTTTTCAACAGAATCAGCCCCAGCATTTT.

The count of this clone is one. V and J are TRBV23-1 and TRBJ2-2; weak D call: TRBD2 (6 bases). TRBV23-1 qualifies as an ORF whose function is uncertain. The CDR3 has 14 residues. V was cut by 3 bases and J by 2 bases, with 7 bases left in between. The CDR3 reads CASSQGGNTGELFF. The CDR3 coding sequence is TGCGCCAGCAGTCAGGGGGGTAACACCGGGGAGCTGTTTTTT.

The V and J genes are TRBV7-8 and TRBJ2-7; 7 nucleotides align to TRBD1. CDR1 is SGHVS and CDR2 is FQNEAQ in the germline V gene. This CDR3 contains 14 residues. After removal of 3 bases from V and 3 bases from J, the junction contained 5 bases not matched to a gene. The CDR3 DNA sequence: TGTGCCAGCAGCTTTACAGGGGCCATCTACGAGCAGTACTTC. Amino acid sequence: CASSFTGAIYEQYF. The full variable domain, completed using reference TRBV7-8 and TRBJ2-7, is GAGVSQSPRYKVAKRGQDVALRCDPISGHVSLFWYQQALGQGPEFLTYFQNEAQLDKSGLPSDRFFAERPEGSVSTLKIQRTQQEDSAVYLCASSFTGAIYEQYFGPGTRLTVT.

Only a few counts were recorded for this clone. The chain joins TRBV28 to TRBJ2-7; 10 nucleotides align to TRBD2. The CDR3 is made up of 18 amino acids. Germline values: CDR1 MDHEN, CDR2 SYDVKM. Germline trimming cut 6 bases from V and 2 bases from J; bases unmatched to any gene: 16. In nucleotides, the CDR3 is TGTGCCAGCAGCAGCCATCGAACTAGCGGGATATCGCCCTACGAGCAGTACTTC. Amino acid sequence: CASSSHRTSGISPYEQYF.

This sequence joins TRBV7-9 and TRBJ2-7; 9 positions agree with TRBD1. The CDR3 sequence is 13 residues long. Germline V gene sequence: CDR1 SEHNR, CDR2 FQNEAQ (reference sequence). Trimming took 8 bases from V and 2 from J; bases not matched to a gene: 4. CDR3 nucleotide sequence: TGTGCCAGCGGCGGGACAGGGCCCTACGAGCAGTACTTC. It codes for CASGGTGPYEQYF.

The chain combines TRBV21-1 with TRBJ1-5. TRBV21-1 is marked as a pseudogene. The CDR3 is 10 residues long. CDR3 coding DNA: TGTGCCAGCGAGGGTGAGCCCCAGCATTTT. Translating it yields CASEGEPQHF.

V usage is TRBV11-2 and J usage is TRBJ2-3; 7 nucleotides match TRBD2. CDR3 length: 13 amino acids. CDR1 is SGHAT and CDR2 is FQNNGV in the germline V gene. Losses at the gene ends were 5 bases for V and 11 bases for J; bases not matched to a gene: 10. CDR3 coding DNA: TGTGCCAGCAGCCCTCCGGTAGCTAGCGGGCAGTATTTT. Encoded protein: CASSPPVASGQYF.

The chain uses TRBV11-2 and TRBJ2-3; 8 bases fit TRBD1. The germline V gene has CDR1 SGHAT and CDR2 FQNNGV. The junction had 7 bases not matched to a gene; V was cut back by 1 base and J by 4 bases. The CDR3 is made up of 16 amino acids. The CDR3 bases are TGTGCCAGCAGCTTAGGTGGCAGGGGGCAGGCAGATACGCAGTATTTT. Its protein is CASSLGGRGQADTQYF.

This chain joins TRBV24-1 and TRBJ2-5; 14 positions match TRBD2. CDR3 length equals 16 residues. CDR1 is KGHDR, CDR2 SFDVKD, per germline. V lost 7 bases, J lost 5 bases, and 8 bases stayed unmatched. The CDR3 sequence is CATSAAGTSGSETQYF. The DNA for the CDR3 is TGTGCCACCAGCGCGGCCGGGACTAGCGGGAGTGAGACCCAGTACTTC.